The T cell receptor (beta chain) described here comes from a study of CD8 T cells in ankylosing spondylitis. This clonotype appeared a few times. A read error may account for a junction end that differs from germline. Looked up from germline, CDR1 is SQVTM and CDR2 is ANQGSEA. CDR3 length: 11 residues. TCRdb called the 5' RACE reads again in MiXCR, with one record for every CDR3 protein. The table has just over 350,000 distinct CDR3 sequences, approximately 22% seen once. The sequence was obtained from a male donor with ankylosing spondylitis or in good health (not recorded which). The chain has TRBV29-1 and TRBJ2-7; D remains unclear. The sequenced sample was blood, either unsorted or a sorted T cell fraction (not recorded which). This CDR3 is CSVEVSSEQYF. CDR3 nucleotides: TGCAGCGTTGAAGTGTCCTCCGAGCAGTACTTC.